The 25 T cell receptor beta chains below were found in one sample sequenced in a study of OX40 agonist ivuxolimab in advanced cancers. The method was the immunoSEQ multiplex PCR assay. In its TCRdb copy, this immuneACCESS table keeps in-frame sequences only and misses some clones. Where compared with another copy, unresolved V genes explain less than half of these, and the others have no known cause. The sample data list 60,000 to 90,000 clones, and 80% to 90% of these were observed just once. Roughly 4.7% of the sample lies in the top ten. Here the sequenced sample was CD4+ or CD8+ T cells sorted from blood, taken in a trial of the OX40 agonist ivuxolimab. These receptors were obtained from an adult with an advanced solid tumor such as melanoma, head and neck, liver or kidney cancer.

This clone appeared a few times. The chain joins TRBV9 to TRBJ1-5; D not resolved. Germline V gene sequence: CDR1 SGDLS, CDR2 YYNGEE. The CDR3 covers 13 residues. With 0 bases removed from V and 3 bases from J, the gap between germline ends came to 4 bases. The CDR3 DNA reads TGTGCCAGCAGCGTAGCTATCAATCAGCCCCAGCATTTT. Translation gives CASSVAINQPQHF.

Here the CDR3 reads CASSEDSTDTQYF. CDR3 sequence (DNA): TGTGCCAGCAGTGAGGACAGCACAGATACGCAGTATTTT. The V gene is TRBV6-4, the J gene TRBJ2-3; D ambiguous. The germline V gene encodes CDR1 MRHNA and CDR2 SNTAGT. Trimming removed 3 bases from V and 0 bases from J, with 4 bases in between. CDR3 length equals 13 residues.

CDR3: CASSLRLQETQYF. CDR3 sequence (DNA): TGCGCCAGCAGCCTAAGACTTCAAGAGACCCAGTACTTC. The chain employs TRBV4-1 and TRBJ2-5; no definite D call. Germline V gene lookup returns CDR1 MGHRA and CDR2 YSYEKL. The CDR3 runs to 13 residues. Trimming removed 4 bases from V and 2 bases from J, with 8 bases in between.

The V call is TRBV5-4, the J call TRBJ2-3; the D gene is possibly TRBD1 (5 bases). The ends were cut back, 7 bases at V and 1 base at J, with 13 bases in the middle. The germline V gene has CDR1 SGHNT and CDR2 YYREEE (reference sequence). The CDR3 extends over 14 amino acids. CDR3 DNA sequence: TGTGCCAGCGGCCCTGGGGCAGGCACAGATACGCAGTATTTT. Amino acids: CASGPGAGTDTQYF.

This sequence joins TRBV7-9 and TRBJ1-4, with D unclear. Trimming cost V 4 bases and J 4 bases, with 13 bases left between them. CDR1 is SEHNR and CDR2 is FQNEAQ in the germline V gene (reference sequence). The CDR3 extends over 15 amino acids. The DNA of the CDR3 is TGTGCCAGCAGCTCCGGAACCGTGGGTAATGAAAAACTGTTTTTT. Protein: CASSSGTVGNEKLFF.

This sequence joins TRBV7-9 and TRBJ1-4; D is uncertain. The germline CDR1 and CDR2 sequences are SEHNR and FQNEAQ (reference sequence). The ends were cut back, 1 base at V and 3 bases at J, with 6 bases in the middle. The CDR3 totals 14 residues. The CDR3 DNA follows: TGTGCCAGCAGCTTAGACAGCTCTAATGAAAAACTGTTTTTT. Encoded protein: CASSLDSSNEKLFF.

This chain uses TRBV30 with TRBJ1-3, with D unclear. With 1 base removed from V and 0 bases from J, the gap between germline ends came to 7 bases. The CDR3 has 14 residues. CDR1 and CDR2 (germline): GTSNPN, SVGIG (reference sequence). The DNA for the CDR3 is TGTGCCTGGAGTGGGCAGCTCTCTGGAAACACCATATATTTT. This gives the protein CAWSGQLSGNTIYF.

The chain links TRBV5-6 to TRBJ1-2, with 7 bases aligning to TRBD1. CDR1 SGHDT and CDR2 YYEEEE come from the germline V gene. The CDR3 contains 12 residues. The J segment lost 4 bases and the V segment lost 10 bases, leaving 7 bases of the junction unmatched. CDR3 coding DNA: TGTGCCTCGGAGGGGGCAGGCTATGGCTACACCTTC. This gives the protein CASEGAGYGYTF.

V usage is TRBV18 and J usage is TRBJ1-1; no clear D. The CDR3 loop spans 13 amino acids. Trimming took off 1 base at V and 4 bases at J, with 7 bases between the two ends. The germline V gene encodes CDR1 KGHSH and CDR2 LQKENI. The CDR3 protein is CASSPLSFTEAFF. The CDR3 DNA is TGTGCCAGCTCACCACTATCCTTCACTGAAGCTTTCTTT.

This clone was recorded only once. The chain couples TRBV6-5 to TRBJ2-1; D may be TRBD1 (6 bases). Germline V gene lookup returns CDR1 MNHEY and CDR2 SVGAGI. The CDR3 sequence is 13 residues long. Trimming left V 0 bases short and J 12 bases short, with 12 bases between. The DNA of the CDR3 is TGTGCCAGCAGTTACTCCCACCCAGGGGTGCAGTTCTTC. It encodes CASSYSHPGVQFF.

The V call is TRBV7-2, the J call TRBJ1-1; a weak D match, TRBD1 (5 bases). Germline V gene data show CDR1 as SGHTA and CDR2 as FQGNSA. The CDR3 extends over 14 amino acids. Trimming took 2 bases from V and 5 from J, leaving 12 bases between them. DNA for the CDR3: TGTGCCAGCAGCTTACCGTCGGGGCGGACTGAAGCTTTCTTT. The encoded protein is CASSLPSGRTEAFF.

A single count supports this clone. The chain combines TRBV7-9 with TRBJ2-3, with D possibly TRBD1 on 6 matching bases. V was trimmed by 5 bases and J by 5 bases, leaving 14 bases between them. CDR3 length equals 14 residues. Germline V gives CDR1 SEHNR, CDR2 FQNEAQ (reference sequence). The CDR3 loop is CASSLRTEEDTQYF. CDR3 DNA sequence: TGTGCCAGCAGCCTGAGGACAGAGGAAGATACGCAGTATTTT.

The CDR3 DNA reads TGTGCCAGCAGCCTGGGACAGACCTCCCTGGGAGATGGCTACACCTTC. Protein: CASSLGQTSLGDGYTF. This chain uses TRBV9 with TRBJ1-2; 7 bases map to TRBD1. V was pared by 4 bases and J by 6 bases, with 15 bases of the junction left unmatched. Germline V lookup: CDR1 SGDLS, CDR2 YYNGEE. The CDR3 is 16 residues long.

This chain joins TRBV19 and TRBJ2-7, with TRBD1 matching 8 bases. The CDR3 runs 15 residues. V lost 5 bases, J lost 7 bases, and 13 bases stayed unmatched. Germline assignment: CDR1 LNHDA and CDR2 SQIVND (reference sequence). The DNA of the CDR3 is TGTGCCAGTAGTGCCCGGGGGCAGGGGGCGCGTGAGCAGTACTTC. Protein: CASSARGQGAREQYF.

V and J are TRBV10-3 and TRBJ2-7; maybe TRBD2 (5 bases). The V and J ends lost 4 bases and 2 bases respectively, with 6 bases between them. Germline V gene data show CDR1 as ENHRY and CDR2 as SYGVKD. The CDR3 is made up of 12 amino acids. This chain's CDR3 is CAISGGTYEQYF. The CDR3 nucleotides read TGTGCCATCAGTGGAGGGACCTACGAGCAGTACTTC.

The V and J genes are TRBV6-4 and TRBJ2-5; D is possibly TRBD1 or TRBD2 (5 bases each). Germline loops: CDR1 MRHNA, CDR2 SNTAGT. The CDR3 loop spans 14 amino acids. The V end was cut by 3 bases, the J end by 4 bases, with 12 bases between. CDR3 sequence (DNA): TGTGCCAGCAGTGAGTCCCCGGGACGAGAGACCCAGTACTTC. Translating gives CASSESPGRETQYF.

This chain joins TRBV6-1 and TRBJ2-2; D call uncertain. This CDR3 contains 15 residues. Trimming removed 2 bases from V and 6 bases from J, with 13 bases in between. The V gene's germline CDR1 is MNHNS and CDR2 SASEGT. For the CDR3, the DNA is TGTGCCAGCAGTGAACGGTTGCTTTCACCCGGGGAGCTGTTTTTT. It specifies CASSERLLSPGELFF.

The CDR3 region is CASSDKRTNEKLFF. In DNA, the CDR3 is TGTGCCAGCAGCGACAAACGAACTAATGAAAAACTGTTTTTT. The chain employs TRBV7-8 and TRBJ1-4; D is undetermined. This CDR3 region has 14 residues. The V end was cut by 5 bases, the J end by 1 base, with 8 bases between. The germline gives CDR1 SGHVS, CDR2 FQNEAQ.

The V gene is TRBV9, the J gene TRBJ1-1; D unclear. This CDR3 is 13 amino acids long. Trimming took 4 bases from V and 6 from J, leaving 13 bases between them. CDR1 SGDLS and CDR2 YYNGEE come from the germline V gene. The CDR3 nucleotides are TGTGCCAGCAGCCTTCATCTTAGCTCTGAAGCTTTCTTT. Its protein product is CASSLHLSSEAFF. The whole variable domain, remainder taken from reference TRBV9 and TRBJ1-1, is DSGVTQTPKHLITATGQRVTLRCSPRSGDLSVYWYQQSLDQGLQFLIQYYNGEERAKGNILERFSAQQFPDLHSELNLSSLELGDSALYFCASSLHLSSEAFFGQGTRLTVV.

The rearrangement links TRBV6-1 to TRBJ2-1, with a tentative D call TRBD2 (7 bases). The CDR3 has 15 amino acids. Trimming shortened V by 6 bases and J by 6 bases, and 18 bases separated the two germline ends. Germline V gene data show CDR1 as MNHNS and CDR2 as SASEGT. CDR3 sequence reads: CASSPWRGGRNEQFF. The CDR3 bases are TGTGCCAGCAGCCCCTGGAGGGGGGGCCGCAATGAGCAGTTCTTC.

The chain carries TRBV7-6 and TRBJ2-7; TRBD1 matches 8 bases. This CDR3 contains 16 residues. CDR1 and CDR2 from the germline V gene are SGHVS and FNYEAQ. Losses at the gene ends were 1 base for V and 1 base for J; bases not matched to a gene: 6. The CDR3 coding sequence is TGTGCCAGCAGCTTAGAGGACAGGGCGTGGTCCTACGAGCAGTACTTC. It encodes CASSLEDRAWSYEQYF.

The chain carries TRBV5-1 and TRBJ2-5, with D possibly matching TRBD2 (6 bases). Deletions cut 0 bases from V and 3 bases from J, with 15 bases between. Germline V gives CDR1 SGHRS, CDR2 YFSETQ. The CDR3 length is 16 residues. CDR3 protein: CASSLGSRGGEETQYF. CDR3 in DNA: TGCGCCAGCAGCTTGGGTTCTCGGGGCGGGGAAGAGACCCAGTACTTC.

The chain combines TRBV11-2 with TRBJ2-3; D gene ambiguous. The V end lost 4 bases, the J end lost 10 bases, and 9 bases lay between the germline ends. The CDR3 length is 11 residues. The V gene's germline CDR1 is SGHAT and CDR2 FQNNGV. DNA of the CDR3: TGTGCCAGCAGCTCCGTAGCCCCGCAGTATTTT. This translates into CASSSVAPQYF.

V usage is TRBV18 and J usage is TRBJ2-1; the D gene is possibly TRBD1 (6 bases). Deletions cut 5 bases from V and 0 bases from J, with 11 bases between. This CDR3 spans 15 amino acids. From germline, CDR1 is KGHSH and CDR2 LQKENI. The CDR3 region has the DNA TGTGCCAGCTCAGAAGGACAGAGCTCCTACAATGAGCAGTTCTTC. Translated: CASSEGQSSYNEQFF.

This clone was observed a single time. The V call is TRBV5-1, the J call TRBJ2-3, with D perhaps TRBD1 or TRBD2 (7 bases each). The V gene lost 5 bases and the J gene lost 9 bases, with 22 bases spanning the gap. Germline CDR1 and CDR2: SGHRS and YFSETQ. The CDR3 totals 15 residues. CDR3 region: CASRESPGGALTQYF. Written as DNA, the CDR3 is TGCGCCAGCAGGGAGTCCCCAGGGGGGGCATTGACGCAGTATTTT.